This T cell receptor beta chain comes out of a study of human T cells and chemical hapten exposure. The sample's time point: patch test 3, about 24 weeks after DPC sensitization. Described treatment: therapeutic diphenylcyclopropenone sensitization with weekly scalp DPC. Each CDR3 protein is one row after TCRdb ran MiXCR on the RACE reads. The sample has some 180,000 distinct CDR3 sequences; around a quarter are singletons. This clonotype was recorded a few times. The material sequenced was whole blood, taken in connection with sensitization to the hapten diphenylcyclopropenone (DPC). This clonotype originated in a woman aged 35 to 49 with alopecia areata. Some clones in this sample may be carry-over from other donors' samples.

The CDR3 nucleotides are TGTGCCACCAGTGATGGCCCTGGGACAGGGAATGAGCAGTTCTTC. As protein: CATSDGPGTGNEQFF. The chain employs TRBV24-1 and TRBJ2-1, with 9 bases aligning to TRBD1. This CDR3 has 15 residues. Germline CDR1 and CDR2: KGHDR and SFDVKD. Unmatched junction bases numbered 6, after V lost 3 bases and J lost 7 bases.